This T cell receptor beta chain was captured by sequencing in a study of PD-L1 blockade in urothelial cancer. Stated time point: pretreatment peripheral blood. This table comes from immunoSEQ multiplex PCR, and its TCRdb copy is limited to in-frame clones, with some not included. The data contain some 52,000 clones, around 74% of them singletons. The specimen comprised PBMCs, sampled around atezolizumab (anti-PD-L1) treatment. This receptor was obtained from a man aged 65 to 79 with urothelial cancer.

This CDR3 is CAWTPGAGEQFF. The DNA of the CDR3 is TGTGCCTGGACCCCGGGAGCCGGTGAGCAGTTCTTC. The chain uses TRBV30 and TRBJ2-1, with a tentative D call TRBD2 (6 bases). The CDR3 length is 12 residues. Germline lookup yields CDR1 GTSNPN and CDR2 SVGIG (reference sequence). With 4 bases removed from V and 9 bases from J, the gap between germline ends came to 13 bases.